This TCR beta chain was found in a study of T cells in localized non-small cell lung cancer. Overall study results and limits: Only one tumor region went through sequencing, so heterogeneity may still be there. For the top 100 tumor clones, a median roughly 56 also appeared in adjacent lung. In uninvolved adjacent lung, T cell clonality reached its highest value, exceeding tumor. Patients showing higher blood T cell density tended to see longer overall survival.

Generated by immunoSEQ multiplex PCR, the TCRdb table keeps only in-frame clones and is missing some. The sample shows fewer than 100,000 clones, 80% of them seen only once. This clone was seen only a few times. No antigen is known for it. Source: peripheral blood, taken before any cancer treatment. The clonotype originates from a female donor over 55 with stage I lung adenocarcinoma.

In DNA, the CDR3 is TGTGCCAGTAGTATTTTTCAGAGAAATCAGCCCCAGCATTTT. Translated: CASSIFQRNQPQHF. The chain couples TRBV19 to TRBJ1-5, with unresolved D. The CDR3 runs 14 residues. Germline loops: CDR1 LNHDA, CDR2 SQIVND (reference sequence). V lost 3 bases and J lost 4, with 10 bases in between.